This T cell receptor (beta chain) originates from a study of T cell responses to AZD1222 COVID-19 vaccine (dated by TCRdb to the early 2020s). About the investigation overall: AZD1222 recipients whose second dose came at about 4 weeks and those whose second dose came at about 12 weeks were combined into one group, since spike-specific TCR depth and breadth did not differ between the two schedules. Enrollment into the trials was organized by age into subgroups of 18-55, 56-69 and 70-plus years, and those subgroups contained approximately 160, 26 and 62 TCR-sequenced participants, respectively. TCR sequencing was performed for 230 to 250 trial participants, of whom 200 to 220 were given two doses of AZD1222 and some 25 were given two doses of MenACWY control vaccine. The research as a whole found: CD4 TCRs associated with the vaccine covered the entire spike protein, and the dominant responses were in regions 160-218 and 743-854. Conclusions about previously exposed vaccinees are limited, since just five to seven AZD1222 recipients were seropositive for SARS-CoV-2 at baseline. Epitopes outside the regions mutated in the B.1.351 and B.1.1.7 variants were reportedly recognized by nearly half of the unique spike-specific TCRs. Spike-specific TCR breadth and depth rose significantly after two AZD1222 doses compared with day 0 and with MenACWY recipients. The 56-69-year group was small, and its depth increase did not reach significance, likely because of low power. Participants were mostly white British, with more females than males. The authors suggested clonal diversity may have been underestimated. Because no day 14 peak-response samples were available, the repertoires could be characterized only after the peak T cell response.

The CDR3 regions of human TCRbeta chains were subjected to immunosequencing. In the authors' own workflow: TCRs in the repertoires were matched against a reference library of SARS-CoV-2-specific TCRs that had been generated with the MIRA antigen-specificity platform. Breadth was defined as the fraction of unique TCRs that were SARS-CoV-2-associated. Depth was defined as the fraction of total T cells that were SARS-CoV-2-associated. Using the MIRA data, each spike-specific TCR was assigned both to the spike region to which the TCR was reactive and to a CD4 or CD8 class. Log10-transformed breadth and depth values were compared by one-way ANOVA with Sidak's multiple comparisons tests. TCRdb provides this immuneACCESS table in a form limited to in-frame rearrangements. Some clones are lacking; in checked studies, under half of them reflect an unresolved V gene, and why the rest are absent is not known. The V and J calls and the clone size are those of that table, but D and trimming were determined from the DNA. This sample is represented by around 150,000 clones; about 93% of them were singletons. Approximately 0.6% of the sample is taken by the ten largest.

Remarks on this clone: The antigen it binds to is not known. Base qualities are not at hand, and no much larger clone is one base apart.

The time point label corresponds to: baseline before first vaccination. Samples from vaccinated people were obtained from the UK trials COV001 and COV002, which included a single-blind randomized controlled phase 2/3 trial of AZD1222 (ChAdOx1 nCoV-19) in healthy adults. For TCRbeta chain sequencing, PBMC samples were collected from trial participants at day 0 and at day 28 after the second dose. V is cut back by 4 bases and J by 0 bases, with 4 bases in the junction unmatched. From the germline V gene (reference sequence), CDR1 is SGHKS and CDR2 is YYEKEE. From the cysteine up to the phenylalanine, the CDR3 has a length of 15 residues. Only the CDR3 portion is preserved as DNA: 45 bases, with reading frame beginning at the first base.

The source of this sequence is an adult in good health. The material sequenced was peripheral blood, taken on day 0 of AZD1222 vaccination. The chain is made from TRBV5-5 and TRBJ1-5; TRBD1 matches 7 bases in the middle. The DNA sequence is TGTGCCAGCAGCCTCTGGGACAGTAGCAATCAGCCCCAGCATTTT. Its protein is CASSLWDSSNQPQHF.